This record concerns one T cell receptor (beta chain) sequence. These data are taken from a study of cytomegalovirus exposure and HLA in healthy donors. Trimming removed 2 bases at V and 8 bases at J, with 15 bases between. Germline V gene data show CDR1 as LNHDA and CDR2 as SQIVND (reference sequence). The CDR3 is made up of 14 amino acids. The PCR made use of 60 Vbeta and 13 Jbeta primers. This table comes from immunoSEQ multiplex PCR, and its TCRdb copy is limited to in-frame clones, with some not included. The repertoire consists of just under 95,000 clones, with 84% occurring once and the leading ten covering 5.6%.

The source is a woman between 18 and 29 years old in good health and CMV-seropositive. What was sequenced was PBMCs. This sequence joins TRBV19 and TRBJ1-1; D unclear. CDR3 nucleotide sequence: TGTGCCAGTAGTATACTCAGTGCAGGAGGGGAAGCTTTCTTT. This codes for CASSILSAGGEAFF. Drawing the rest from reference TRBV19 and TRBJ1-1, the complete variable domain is DGGITQSPKYLFRKEGQNVTLSCEQNLNHDAMYWYRQDPGQGLRLIYYSQIVNDFQKGDIAEGYSVSREKKESFPLTVTSAQKNPTAFYLCASSILSAGGEAFFGQGTRLTVV.